These 17 T cell receptor beta chains came from one sample sequenced in a study of T cells in Graves' hyperthyroidism and ophthalmopathy. From RNA transcripts, TCR beta CDR3 regions were amplified. The TCR CDR3 was amplified in a first-round RT-PCR using the HTBI primer set. TCRdb processed the multiplex PCR reads anew with MiXCR; each CDR3 protein has one entry. The sample has 600,000 to 650,000 distinct CDR3 sequences, less than 25% seen once. Sequencing input: blood. These receptors were obtained from a young man with Graves' ophthalmopathy.

This clonotype has only a few counts. The chain recombines TRBV28 with TRBJ2-5; 12 bases map to TRBD1. The CDR3 contains 16 residues. Germline loops: CDR1 MDHEN, CDR2 SYDVKM. V shed 5 bases and J 4 bases; nucleotides not matched to a gene: 8. CDR3 protein: CASSSRGQGARETQYF. DNA of the CDR3: TGTGCCAGCAGTAGTCGGGGACAGGGGGCGAGAGAGACCCAGTACTTC. Looking up the rest from reference TRBV28 and TRBJ2-5 gives the full variable domain: DVKVTQSSRYLVKRTGEKVFLECVQDMDHENMFWYRQDPGLGLRLIYFSYDVKMKEKGDIPEGYSVSREKKERFSLILESASTNQTSMYLCASSSRGQGARETQYFGPGTRLLVL.

This clonotype has ten or more counts. The V and J genes are TRBV20-1 and TRBJ1-2, with D perhaps TRBD1 (6 bases). The CDR3 has 13 amino acids. Germline assignment: CDR1 DFQATT and CDR2 SNEGSKA (reference sequence). V lost 2 bases and J lost 8, with 15 bases in between. The CDR3 here is CSARPGGDWGYTF. Written as DNA, the CDR3 is TGCAGTGCTAGACCCGGGGGCGATTGGGGCTACACCTTC.

The rearrangement links TRBV5-1 to TRBJ1-4; D unresolved. Germline V CDR1 and CDR2: SGHRS, YFSETQ. The CDR3 contains 14 residues. Deletions cut 2 bases from V and 6 bases from J, with 11 bases between. The CDR3, as DNA: TGCGCCAGCAGCTTTGTCCCCGGGGATGAAAAACTGTTTTTT. Protein sequence: CASSFVPGDEKLFF.

This chain links TRBV5-1 with TRBJ1-3, with TRBD1 identical over 9 bases. CDR3 size: 16 residues. Germline V gene sequence: CDR1 SGHRS, CDR2 YFSETQ. Trimming at V came to 3 bases and at J to 0 bases, leaving 4 bases not matched to a gene. CDR3 protein: CASSSTGGFSGNTIYF. The CDR3 nucleotides read TGCGCCAGCAGCTCGACAGGGGGGTTCTCTGGAAACACCATATATTTT.

This clonotype was seen more than once but under ten times. The chain uses TRBV29-1 and TRBJ1-1; perhaps TRBD1 as D (6 bases). From germline, CDR1 is SQVTM and CDR2 ANQGSEA. Trimming removed 6 bases from V and 3 bases from J, with 17 bases in between. The CDR3 is 14 residues long. DNA for the CDR3: TGCAGCGTGACAGGTTCTCTTGCACACACTGAAGCTTTCTTT. It specifies CSVTGSLAHTEAFF. Drawing the rest from reference TRBV29-1 and TRBJ1-1, the complete variable domain is SAVISQKPSRDICQRGTSLTIQCQVDSQVTMMFWYRQQPGQSLTLIATANQGSEATYESGFVIDKFPISRPNLTFSTLTVSNMSPEDSSIYLCSVTGSLAHTEAFFGQGTRLTVV.

This clonotype was picked up a small number of times. Here the CDR3 DNA reads TGTGCCAGCCGGGGGCGGGCCCAAGAGACCCAGTACTTC. It translates to CASRGRAQETQYF. This rearrangement joins TRBV7-9 to TRBJ2-5; D is perhaps TRBD1 or TRBD2 (6 bases each). The CDR3 sequence is 13 residues long. Germline values: CDR1 SEHNR, CDR2 FQNEAQ (reference sequence). V was cut by 8 bases and J by 1 base, with 11 bases left in between.

The table lists this clonotype with many counts. The CDR3 coding sequence is TGTGCCAGCAGCCCCCCGTTGGCAGGGGAAGCCACTGAAGCTTTCTTT. It yields the protein CASSPPLAGEATEAFF. The V gene is TRBV11-2, the J gene TRBJ1-1, with a tentative D call TRBD1 (6 bases). CDR1 is SGHAT and CDR2 is FQNNGV in the germline V gene. The germline V and J ends were trimmed by 5 bases and 4 bases, with 20 bases remaining between them. CDR3 length: 16 residues.

Regarding this clonotype: At one end the junction does not follow the germline gene, possibly because of a read error. V usage is TRBV27 and J usage is TRBJ1-2; D unclear. The CDR3 is 15 amino acids. Per germline, CDR1 MNHEY and CDR2 SMNVEV (reference sequence). The CDR3 loop reads CSSSPVHLINYGYTF. As DNA, the CDR3 is TGTTCCAGCAGTCCAGTACACCTGATAAACTATGGCTACACCTTC.

The chain joins TRBV7-2 to TRBJ2-3, with 14 bases fitting TRBD2. The J segment lost 6 bases and the V segment lost 7 bases, leaving 6 bases of the junction unmatched. The CDR3 has 15 amino acids. Germline V gives CDR1 SGHTA, CDR2 FQGNSA. The CDR3 is CASTPGTSGSDTQYF. DNA of the CDR3: TGTGCCAGCACCCCCGGGACTAGCGGGAGCGATACGCAGTATTTT.

V usage is TRBV15 and J usage is TRBJ2-7; a weak D match, TRBD2 (5 bases). V gave up 0 bases and J gave up 7 bases, with 7 bases separating them. This CDR3 contains 12 residues. Germline loops: CDR1 LNHNV, CDR2 YYDKDF (reference sequence). CDR3 loop: CATSRERREQYF. The CDR3 DNA is TGTGCCACCAGCAGAGAAAGGAGGGAGCAGTACTTC.

In DNA, the CDR3 is TGCGCCAGCAGCACTAGCGGGACCTCGACGGGCGGGGAGCTGTTTTTT. This translates into CASSTSGTSTGGELFF. The chain carries TRBV5-1 and TRBJ2-2, with 10 bases matching TRBD2. V trimming: 4 bases; J trimming: 7 bases; junction bases outside the gene matches: 10. Germline V gives CDR1 SGHRS, CDR2 YFSETQ. The CDR3 runs to 16 residues.

The chain recombines TRBV6-1 with TRBJ1-6, with D uncertain. CDR3 size: 14 residues. The V end lost 7 bases, the J end lost 8 bases, and 15 bases lay between the germline ends. Germline V gene data show CDR1 as MNHNS and CDR2 as SASEGT. The CDR3 bases are TGTGCCAGCACCTCAGGAGGGAACTATTCACCCCTCCACTTT. Translation gives CASTSGGNYSPLHF.

This clonotype was counted ten times or more. The chain carries TRBV6-1 and TRBJ1-5; no reliable D call. Germline V gives CDR1 MNHNS, CDR2 SASEGT. The CDR3 extends over 17 amino acids. The germline V and J ends were trimmed by 2 bases and 1 base, with 15 bases remaining between them. The CDR3 loop is CASSEMAGPLSNQPQHF. In nucleotides, the CDR3 is TGTGCCAGCAGTGAAATGGCAGGCCCATTGAGCAATCAGCCCCAGCATTTT.

This clonotype was observed at least ten times. This sequence joins TRBV11-2 and TRBJ2-1, with 7 bases aligning to TRBD1. The CDR3 runs to 14 residues. Germline values: CDR1 SGHAT, CDR2 FQNNGV. J lost 9 bases, V lost 1 base, and 6 bases had no gene match. The CDR3 nucleotides read TGTGCCAGCAGCTTAGGCCTAGGGGGCTCTGAGCAGTTCTTC. Encoded protein: CASSLGLGGSEQFF.

The V call is TRBV4-1, the J call TRBJ2-7; D is ambiguous. Trimming left V 0 bases short and J 4 bases short, with 4 bases between. Germline V CDR1 and CDR2: MGHRA, YSYEKL. CDR3 length: 12 residues. CDR3 DNA: TGCGCCAGCAGCCAAGATCAATACGAGCAGTACTTC. Translation gives CASSQDQYEQYF.

V is TRBV7-9 and J is TRBJ2-5, with D perhaps TRBD2 (5 bases). This CDR3 region has 15 residues. Between the trimmed V and J ends, which lost 6 bases and 2 bases, there was a span of 16 bases. Germline V gene sequence: CDR1 SEHNR, CDR2 FQNEAQ (reference sequence). CDR3 coding DNA: TGTGCCAGCAGGCCCCGGGGAGTTGGGCAAGAGACCCAGTACTTC. Translating gives CASRPRGVGQETQYF.

The V and J genes are TRBV19 and TRBJ1-1; D is ambiguous. The germline V and J ends were trimmed by 4 bases and 4 bases, with 13 bases remaining between them. This CDR3 has 14 residues. CDR1 is LNHDA and CDR2 is SQIVND in the germline V gene (reference sequence). CDR3 in amino acids: CASSTGEVGTEAFF. CDR3 DNA sequence: TGTGCCAGTAGTACCGGAGAAGTGGGCACTGAAGCTTTCTTT.